The source of this T cell receptor beta chain is a study of OX40 agonist ivuxolimab in advanced cancers. About the full investigation: Ivuxolimab was an agonistic, fully human IgG2 monoclonal antibody directed against OX40 (CD134), a costimulatory receptor. The paper reports the monotherapy dose-escalation portion (N ≈ 50 patients) of the phase I ivuxolimab trial. Among the roughly 50 dose-escalation patients, 19 had hepatocellular carcinoma, 15 or so melanoma, 9 renal cell carcinoma and 9 head and neck cancer. The purpose of peripheral TCRbeta sequencing was to test whether ivuxolimab changed TCR sequence diversity and led to clonal T-cell expansion. Patients were allowed to have had prior anti-PD-1, anti-PD-L1 or anti-CTLA-4 therapy, and around 43% of the dose-escalation patients had been treated with checkpoint inhibitors. Partial responses occurred in three dose-escalation patients: two with cutaneous melanoma and one with hepatocellular carcinoma. Intravenous ivuxolimab was administered to patients every 2 weeks at six dose levels: 0.01, 0.1, 0.3, 1.5, 3 and 10 mg/kg. In the dose-escalation cohort, 70% to 85% of patients were male, and the mean age was roughly 60 years, with a range of 23 to 79. The research as a whole found: Antigen specificity was not determined for the clonally expanded peripheral T cells. In the 0.1-3.0 mg/kg groups, partial responders had among the lowest normalized peripheral clonal expansion, particularly in CD8+ T cells. After ivuxolimab, more expanded clones were found on average in CD8+ T cells than in CD4+ T cells. Low levels of normalized T-cell clonal expansion were also seen in some patients who did not respond. At doses of 0.1 to 3.0 mg/kg, clonal expansion of both CD4+ and CD8+ T cells in blood was seen between baseline and week 6.

For sequencing of the TCRbeta CDR3 region, genomic DNA was extracted from the sorted cells. The immunoSEQ Assay was used for sequencing of TCRbeta CDR3 regions. As stored in TCRdb, this immuneACCESS dataset retains in-frame rearrangements with V and J assigned. A fraction of the clones does not appear; measured against another copy, unresolved V genes explain less than half of the discrepancy, and the remainder lacks a known reason. The sample has 50,000 or so clones on record, around 90% of them singletons. 7.5% to 9.5% of the sample is held by the ten biggest clonotypes. As encoded in the germline V gene, CDR1 is SGHVS while CDR2 is FQNEAQ. V loses 4 bases, J loses 2 bases, and the germline ends lie 6 bases apart. From the cysteine through the phenylalanine, the CDR3 covers 12 amino acids. Only the CDR3 portion is preserved as DNA: 36 bases, with reading frame beginning at the first base. The trial excluded patients who had a history of autoimmune disease or were on systemic immunosuppression. Peripheral blood for TCR sequencing was drawn from every dose cohort at baseline, at cycle 4 day 1 and at cycle 7 day 1. Samples were obtained from an open-label, multicenter, first-in-human phase I dose-escalation trial of ivuxolimab. Adults with locally advanced or metastatic melanoma, renal cell carcinoma, hepatocellular carcinoma or head and neck squamous cell carcinoma were enrolled in the trial. CD4+ and CD8+ T cells were sorted separately from peripheral blood before TCR sequencing.

This clone was observed a few times. The specificity of this receptor is unknown. Per-nucleotide qualities are absent, and no much larger clonotype sits a single base away. Specimen: CD4+ or CD8+ T cells sorted from blood, collected in a trial of the OX40 agonist ivuxolimab. This clonotype originated in an adult with an advanced solid tumor such as melanoma, head and neck, liver or kidney cancer. In this chain, TRBV7-8 is recombined with TRBJ2-7; no D gene call is confident. The DNA sequence is TGTGCCAGCAGCTCCCCCCCCTACGAGCAGTACTTC. Its coded protein is CASSSPPYEQYF.